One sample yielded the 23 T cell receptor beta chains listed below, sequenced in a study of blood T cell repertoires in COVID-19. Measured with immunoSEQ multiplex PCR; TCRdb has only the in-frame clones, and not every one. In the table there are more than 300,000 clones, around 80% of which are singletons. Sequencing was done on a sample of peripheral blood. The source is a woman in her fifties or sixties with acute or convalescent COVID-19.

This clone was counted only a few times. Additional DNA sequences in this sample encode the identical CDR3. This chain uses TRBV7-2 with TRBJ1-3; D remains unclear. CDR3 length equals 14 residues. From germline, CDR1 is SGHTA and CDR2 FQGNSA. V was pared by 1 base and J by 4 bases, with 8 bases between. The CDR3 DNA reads TGTGCCAGCAGCTTAGTTCGGGGAGGAAACACCATATATTTT. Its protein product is CASSLVRGGNTIYF.

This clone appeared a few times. The CDR3 loop is CASSQEQTANTGELFF. In DNA form, the CDR3 reads TGCGCCAGCAGCCAAGAACAGACCGCGAACACCGGGGAGCTGTTTTTT. The chain is built from TRBV4-3 and TRBJ2-2; D is unresolved. Between the trimmed V and J ends, which lost 0 bases and 0 bases, there was a span of 8 bases. The CDR3 has 16 amino acids. Germline V gene lookup returns CDR1 LGHNA and CDR2 YSLEER.

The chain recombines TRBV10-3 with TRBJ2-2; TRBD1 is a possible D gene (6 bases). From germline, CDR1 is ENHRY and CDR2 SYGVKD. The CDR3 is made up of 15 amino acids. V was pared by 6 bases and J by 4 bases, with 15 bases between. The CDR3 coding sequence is TGTGCCATCAGCGAGAACAGGGCGGGCACCGGGGAGCTGTTTTTT. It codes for CAISENRAGTGELFF.

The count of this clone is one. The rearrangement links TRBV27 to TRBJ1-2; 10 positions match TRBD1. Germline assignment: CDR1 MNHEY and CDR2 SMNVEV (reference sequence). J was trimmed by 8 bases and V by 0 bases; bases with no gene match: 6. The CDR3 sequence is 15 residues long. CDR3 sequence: CASSLSATGGKGYTF. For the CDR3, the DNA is TGTGCCAGCAGTTTATCGGCGACAGGGGGCAAAGGCTACACCTTC.

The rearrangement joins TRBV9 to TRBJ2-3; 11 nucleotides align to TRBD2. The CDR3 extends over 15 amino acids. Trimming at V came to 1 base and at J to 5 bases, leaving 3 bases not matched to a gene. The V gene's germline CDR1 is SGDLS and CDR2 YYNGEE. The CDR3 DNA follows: TGTGCCAGCAGCGTAACTAGCGGGAGTATAGATACGCAGTATTTT. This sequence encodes CASSVTSGSIDTQYF.

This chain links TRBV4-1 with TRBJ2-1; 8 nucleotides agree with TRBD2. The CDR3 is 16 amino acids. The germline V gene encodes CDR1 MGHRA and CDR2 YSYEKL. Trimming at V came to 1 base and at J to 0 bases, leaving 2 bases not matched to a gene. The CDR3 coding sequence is TGCGCCAGCAGCCAAGTGGGACTAGGCTCCTACAATGAGCAGTTCTTC. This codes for CASSQVGLGSYNEQFF.

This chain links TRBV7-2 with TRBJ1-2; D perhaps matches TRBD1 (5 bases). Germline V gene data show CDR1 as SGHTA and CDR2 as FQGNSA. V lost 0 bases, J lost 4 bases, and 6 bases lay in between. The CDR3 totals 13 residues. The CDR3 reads CASSLAQGYGYTF. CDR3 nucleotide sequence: TGTGCCAGCAGCTTAGCGCAGGGCTATGGCTACACCTTC.

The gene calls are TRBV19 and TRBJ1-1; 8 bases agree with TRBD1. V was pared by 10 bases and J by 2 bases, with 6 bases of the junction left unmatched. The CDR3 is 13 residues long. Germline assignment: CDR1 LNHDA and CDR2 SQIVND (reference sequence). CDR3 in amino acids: CATGQGFNTEAFF. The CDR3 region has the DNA TGTGCCACCGGACAGGGATTTAACACTGAAGCTTTCTTT.

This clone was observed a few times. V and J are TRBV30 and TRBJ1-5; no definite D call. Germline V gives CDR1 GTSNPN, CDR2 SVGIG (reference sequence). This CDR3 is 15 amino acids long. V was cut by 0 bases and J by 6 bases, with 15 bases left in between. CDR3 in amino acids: CAWSVRSAAGQPQHF. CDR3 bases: TGTGCCTGGAGTGTACGATCGGCGGCGGGTCAGCCCCAGCATTTT.

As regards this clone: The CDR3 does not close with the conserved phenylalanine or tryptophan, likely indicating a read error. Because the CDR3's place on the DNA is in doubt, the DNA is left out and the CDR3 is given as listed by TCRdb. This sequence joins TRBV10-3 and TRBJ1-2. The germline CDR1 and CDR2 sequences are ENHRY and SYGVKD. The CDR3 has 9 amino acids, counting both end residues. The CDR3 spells CAIKPSTLI.

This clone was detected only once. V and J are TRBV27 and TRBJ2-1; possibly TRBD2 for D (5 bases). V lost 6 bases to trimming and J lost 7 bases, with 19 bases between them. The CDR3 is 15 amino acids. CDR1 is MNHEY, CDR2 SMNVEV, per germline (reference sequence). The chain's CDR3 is CASRRLLETSNEQFF. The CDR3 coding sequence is TGTGCCAGCAGGAGACTACTAGAAACCTCTAATGAGCAGTTCTTC.

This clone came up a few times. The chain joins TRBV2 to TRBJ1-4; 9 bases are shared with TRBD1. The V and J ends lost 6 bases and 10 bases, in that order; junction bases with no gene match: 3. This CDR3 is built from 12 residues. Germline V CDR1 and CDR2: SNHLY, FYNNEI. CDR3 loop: CASRDRGGKLFF. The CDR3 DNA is TGTGCCAGCAGGGACAGGGGTGGAAAACTGTTTTTT.

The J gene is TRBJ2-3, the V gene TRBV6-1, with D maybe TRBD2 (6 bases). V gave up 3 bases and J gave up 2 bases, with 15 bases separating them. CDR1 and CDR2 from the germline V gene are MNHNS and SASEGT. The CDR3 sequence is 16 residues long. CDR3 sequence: CASSETSSGATDTQYF. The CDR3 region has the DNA TGTGCCAGCAGTGAGACCTCCTCGGGAGCCACAGATACGCAGTATTTT.

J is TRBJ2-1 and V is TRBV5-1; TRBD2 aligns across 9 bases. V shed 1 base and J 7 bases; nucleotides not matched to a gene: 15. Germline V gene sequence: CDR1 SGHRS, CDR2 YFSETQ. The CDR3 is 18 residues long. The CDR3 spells CASSLRPASGARGNEQFF. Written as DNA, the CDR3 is TGCGCCAGCAGCTTGCGTCCGGCTAGCGGGGCGCGCGGAAATGAGCAGTTCTTC.

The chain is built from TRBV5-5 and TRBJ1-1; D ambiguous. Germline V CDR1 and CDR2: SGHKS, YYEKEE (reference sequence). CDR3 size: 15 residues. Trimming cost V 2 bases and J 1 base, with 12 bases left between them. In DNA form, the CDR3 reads TGTGCCAGCAGCTTCAGGACGGGAGAGAACACTGAAGCTTTCTTT. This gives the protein CASSFRTGENTEAFF.

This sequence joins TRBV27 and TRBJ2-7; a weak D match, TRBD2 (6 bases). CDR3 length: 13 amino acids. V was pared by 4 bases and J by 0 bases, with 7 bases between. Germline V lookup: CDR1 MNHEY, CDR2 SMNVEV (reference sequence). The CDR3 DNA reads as TGTGCCAGCAGTTCGACTAGCTCCTACGAGCAGTACTTC. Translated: CASSSTSSYEQYF.

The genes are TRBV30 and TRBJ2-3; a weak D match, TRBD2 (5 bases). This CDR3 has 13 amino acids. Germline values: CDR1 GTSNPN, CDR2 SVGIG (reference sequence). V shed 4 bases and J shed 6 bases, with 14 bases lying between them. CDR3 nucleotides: TGTGCCTGGACGACGGAATGGACTGATACGCAGTATTTT. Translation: CAWTTEWTDTQYF.

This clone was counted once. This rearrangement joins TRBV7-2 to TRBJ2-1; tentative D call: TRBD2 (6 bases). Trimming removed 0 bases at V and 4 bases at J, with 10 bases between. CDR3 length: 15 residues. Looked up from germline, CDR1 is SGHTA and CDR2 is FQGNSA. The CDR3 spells CASSLAETSYNEQFF. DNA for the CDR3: TGTGCCAGCAGCTTAGCGGAGACTAGTTACAATGAGCAGTTCTTC.

CDR3 bases: TGTGCCAGCAGCCAATCCGGGACAGGGTTAAATGAGCAGTTCTTC. As protein: CASSQSGTGLNEQFF. J is TRBJ2-1 and V is TRBV4-2; 9 nucleotides agree with TRBD1. This CDR3 contains 15 residues. The V gene's germline CDR1 is LGHNA and CDR2 YNFKEQ. Losses at the gene ends were 2 bases for V and 7 bases for J; bases not matched to a gene: 6.

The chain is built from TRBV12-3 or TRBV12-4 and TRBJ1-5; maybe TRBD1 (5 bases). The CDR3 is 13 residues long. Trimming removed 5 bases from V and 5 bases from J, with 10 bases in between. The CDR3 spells CASSLRVYQPQHF. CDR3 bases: TGTGCCAGCAGTCTCAGGGTGTATCAGCCCCAGCATTTT.

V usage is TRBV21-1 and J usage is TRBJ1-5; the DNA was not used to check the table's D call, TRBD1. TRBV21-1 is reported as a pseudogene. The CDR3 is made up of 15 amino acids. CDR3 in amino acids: CASSLGQGAWGPQHF. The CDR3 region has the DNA TGTGCCAGCAGTTTGGGACAGGGGGCCTGGGGGCCCCAGCATTTT.

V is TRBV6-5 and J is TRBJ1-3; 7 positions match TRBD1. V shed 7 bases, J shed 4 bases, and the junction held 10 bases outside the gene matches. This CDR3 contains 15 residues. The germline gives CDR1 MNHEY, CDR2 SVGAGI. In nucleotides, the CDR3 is TGTGCCAGCACTCTGACAGGGATGGGAGGAAACACCATATATTTT. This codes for CASTLTGMGGNTIYF.

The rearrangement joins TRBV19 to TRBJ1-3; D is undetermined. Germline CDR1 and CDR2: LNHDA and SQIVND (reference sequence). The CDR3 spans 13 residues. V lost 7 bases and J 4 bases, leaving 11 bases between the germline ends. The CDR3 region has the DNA TGTGCCAGTACCACCGACTTCGGAAACACCATATATTTT. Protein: CASTTDFGNTIYF.